The 8 T cell receptor beta chains reported below all come from one sample, sequenced in a study of cytomegalovirus exposure and HLA in healthy donors. The PCR used 60 Vbeta and 13 Jbeta primers. The table came from immunoSEQ multiplex PCR; TCRdb's copy has only in-frame clones and leaves some out. The sample shows roughly 140,000 clones, about 76% of them seen only once. Sequencing input: PBMCs. These receptors were taken from a human donor in good health.

V is TRBV18 and J is TRBJ2-7; unclear D gene. The germline gives CDR1 KGHSH, CDR2 LQKENI. The V end was cut by 3 bases, the J end by 6 bases, with 12 bases between. The CDR3 has 13 residues. CDR3 DNA sequence: TGTGCCAGCTCACCCCCCGCGAGTCGCGAGCAGTACTTC. This sequence encodes CASSPPASREQYF.

V and J are TRBV18 and TRBJ2-5; a possible D gene is TRBD1 (5 bases). The germline V and J ends were trimmed by 2 bases and 2 bases, with 6 bases remaining between them. Germline V gene sequence: CDR1 KGHSH, CDR2 LQKENI. The CDR3 contains 13 residues. CDR3 DNA: TGTGCCAGCTCACCAGGGGCGCAAGAGACCCAGTACTTC. The encoded protein is CASSPGAQETQYF.

The chain couples TRBV19 to TRBJ1-5; D is perhaps TRBD1 (6 bases). V was cut by 7 bases and J by 2 bases, with 9 bases left in between. CDR1 is LNHDA and CDR2 is SQIVND in the germline V gene (reference sequence). The CDR3 extends over 13 amino acids. The CDR3 nucleotides are TGTGCCAGTACAGGGGCCCGCAATCAGCCCCAGCATTTT. This sequence encodes CASTGARNQPQHF.

The chain joins TRBV7-7 to TRBJ2-6; TRBD1 might be the D (5 bases). V was clipped by 2 bases and J by 2 bases, with 25 bases between them. CDR1 and CDR2 from the germline V gene are SSHAT and FNYEAQ (reference sequence). The CDR3 covers 21 residues. The CDR3 DNA reads TGTGCCAGCAGCTTAAATCCCTTCTGGGGCCCCAATAAACCTGGGGCCAACGTCCTGACTTTC. It codes for CASSLNPFWGPNKPGANVLTF.

The chain joins TRBV29-1 to TRBJ2-1; the D is unclear. V dropped 2 bases and J dropped 5 bases, with 16 bases sitting between them. CDR3 length equals 15 residues. The germline V gene encodes CDR1 SQVTM and CDR2 ANQGSEA. For the CDR3, the DNA is TGCAGCGTTGAACCCTTGTTCGGGTACAACAATGAGCAGTTCTTC. Its translation is CSVEPLFGYNNEQFF.

In this sample, this clone turned up once. The chain joins TRBV19 to TRBJ2-3; 9 bases fit TRBD2. Trimming cost V 6 bases and J 2 bases; bases outside gene matches: 9. The CDR3 has 16 amino acids. Looked up from germline, CDR1 is LNHDA and CDR2 is SQIVND (reference sequence). This chain's CDR3 is CASSFGLARSTDTQYF. Written as DNA, the CDR3 is TGTGCCAGTAGCTTTGGACTAGCGCGATCCACAGATACGCAGTATTTT. Full variable domain (missing parts from reference TRBV19 and TRBJ2-3): DGGITQSPKYLFRKEGQNVTLSCEQNLNHDAMYWYRQDPGQGLRLIYYSQIVNDFQKGDIAEGYSVSREKKESFPLTVTSAQKNPTAFYLCASSFGLARSTDTQYFGPGTRLTVL.

The table lists this clone with a count of one. The V call is TRBV10-3, the J call TRBJ2-7; 7 bases match TRBD2. Germline values: CDR1 ENHRY, CDR2 SYGVKD. The CDR3 contains 15 residues. Trimming removed 2 bases from V and 2 bases from J; junction bases left unmatched: 6. CDR3 coding DNA: TGTGCCATCAGTGAGGTGTCTAGCGGACCCTACGAGCAGTACTTC. It specifies CAISEVSSGPYEQYF.

The chain recombines TRBV6-6 with TRBJ2-7; a possible D gene is TRBD1 (6 bases). V was shortened by 8 bases and J by 0 bases, with 8 bases between the two germline ends. The CDR3 consists of 12 residues. Germline assignment: CDR1 MNHNY and CDR2 SVGAGI (reference sequence). The CDR3 coding sequence is TGTGCCAGCCTGGACAGCTCCTACGAGCAGTACTTC. Translating gives CASLDSSYEQYF.